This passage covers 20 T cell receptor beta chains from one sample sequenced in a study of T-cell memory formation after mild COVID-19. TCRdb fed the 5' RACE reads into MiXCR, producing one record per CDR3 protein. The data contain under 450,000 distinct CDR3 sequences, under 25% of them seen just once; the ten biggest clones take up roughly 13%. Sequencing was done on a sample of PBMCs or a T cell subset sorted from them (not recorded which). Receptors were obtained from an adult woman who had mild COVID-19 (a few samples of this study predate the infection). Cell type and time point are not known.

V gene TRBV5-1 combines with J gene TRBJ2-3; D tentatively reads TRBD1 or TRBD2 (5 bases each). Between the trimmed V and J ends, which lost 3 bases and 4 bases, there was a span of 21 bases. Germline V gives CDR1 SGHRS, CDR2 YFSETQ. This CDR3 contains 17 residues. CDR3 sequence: CASSSGTDWVFADTQYF. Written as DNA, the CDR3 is TGCGCCAGCAGCTCCGGGACGGATTGGGTTTTCGCAGATACGCAGTATTTT.

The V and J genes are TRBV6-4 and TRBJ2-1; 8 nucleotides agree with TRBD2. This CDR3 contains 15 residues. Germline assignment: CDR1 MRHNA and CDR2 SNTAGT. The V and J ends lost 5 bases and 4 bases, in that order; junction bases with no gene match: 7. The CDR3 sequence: CASSMERGTYNEQFF. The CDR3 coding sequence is TGTGCCAGCAGTATGGAGCGGGGGACTTACAATGAGCAGTTCTTC.

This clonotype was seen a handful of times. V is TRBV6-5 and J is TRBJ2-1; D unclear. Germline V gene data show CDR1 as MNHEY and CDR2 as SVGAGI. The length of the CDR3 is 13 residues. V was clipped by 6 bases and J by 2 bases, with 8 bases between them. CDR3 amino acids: CASRDGAYNEQFF. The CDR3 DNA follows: TGTGCCAGCAGGGACGGAGCCTACAATGAGCAGTTCTTC.

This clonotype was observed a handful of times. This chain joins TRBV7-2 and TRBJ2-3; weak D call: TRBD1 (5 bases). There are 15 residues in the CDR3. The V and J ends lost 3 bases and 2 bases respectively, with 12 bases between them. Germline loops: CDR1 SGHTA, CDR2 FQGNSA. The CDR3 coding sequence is TGTGCCAGCAGCTTCGTAAGGGGCCCCACAGATACGCAGTATTTT. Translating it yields CASSFVRGPTDTQYF.

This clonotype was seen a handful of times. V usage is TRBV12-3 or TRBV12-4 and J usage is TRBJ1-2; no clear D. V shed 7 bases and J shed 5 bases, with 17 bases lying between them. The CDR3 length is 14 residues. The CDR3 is CASTARVMGYGYTF. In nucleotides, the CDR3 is TGTGCCAGCACCGCGCGGGTGATGGGGTATGGCTACACCTTC.

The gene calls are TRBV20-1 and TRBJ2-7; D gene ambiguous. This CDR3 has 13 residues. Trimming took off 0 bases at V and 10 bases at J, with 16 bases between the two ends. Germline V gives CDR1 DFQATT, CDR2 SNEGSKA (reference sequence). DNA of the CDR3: TGCAGTGCTAGAGAGTTTCAGACCCTAACACAGTACTTC. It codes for CSAREFQTLTQYF.

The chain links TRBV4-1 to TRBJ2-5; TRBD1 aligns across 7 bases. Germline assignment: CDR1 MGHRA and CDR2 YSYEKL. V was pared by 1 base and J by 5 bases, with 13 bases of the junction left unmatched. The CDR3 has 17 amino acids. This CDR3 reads CASSQGPQGTRRETQYF. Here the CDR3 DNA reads TGCGCCAGCAGCCAAGGGCCACAGGGGACGCGGAGGGAGACCCAGTACTTC.

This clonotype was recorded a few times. Here the CDR3 DNA reads TGTGCCAGCAGTGAGATCAGGGATCCAGATACGCAGTATTTT. Its translation: CASSEIRDPDTQYF. The chain uses TRBV6-1 and TRBJ2-3; D might be TRBD1 (5 bases). Germline-derived CDR1 and CDR2 are MNHNS and SASEGT. The CDR3 covers 14 residues. V lost 3 bases, J lost 4 bases, and 11 bases lay in between.

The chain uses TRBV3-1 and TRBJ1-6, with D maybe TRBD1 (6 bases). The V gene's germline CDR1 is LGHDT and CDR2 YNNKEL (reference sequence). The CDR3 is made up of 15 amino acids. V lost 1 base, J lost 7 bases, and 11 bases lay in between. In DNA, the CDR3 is TGTGCCAGCAGCCAAGCCGACAGGATAAATTCACCCCTCCACTTT. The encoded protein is CASSQADRINSPLHF.

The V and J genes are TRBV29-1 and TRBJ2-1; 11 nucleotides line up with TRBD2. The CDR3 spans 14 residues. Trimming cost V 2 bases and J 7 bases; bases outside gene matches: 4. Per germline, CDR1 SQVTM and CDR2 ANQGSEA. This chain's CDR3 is CSVELAGGPNEQFF. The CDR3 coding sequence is TGCAGCGTTGAATTAGCGGGAGGGCCTAATGAGCAGTTCTTC.

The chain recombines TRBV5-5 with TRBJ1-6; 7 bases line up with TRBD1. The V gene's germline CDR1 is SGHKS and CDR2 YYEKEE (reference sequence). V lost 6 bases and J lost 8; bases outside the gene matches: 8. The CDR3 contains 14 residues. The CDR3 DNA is TGTGCCAGCACCCAGACAGGGAGTGATTCACCCCTCCACTTT. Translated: CASTQTGSDSPLHF.

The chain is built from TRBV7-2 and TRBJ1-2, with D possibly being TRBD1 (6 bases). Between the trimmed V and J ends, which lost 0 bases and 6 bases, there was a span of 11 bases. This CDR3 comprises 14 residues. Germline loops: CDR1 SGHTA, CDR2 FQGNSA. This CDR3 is CASSLAPEGDGYTF. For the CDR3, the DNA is TGTGCCAGCAGCTTAGCGCCTGAGGGGGATGGCTACACCTTC.

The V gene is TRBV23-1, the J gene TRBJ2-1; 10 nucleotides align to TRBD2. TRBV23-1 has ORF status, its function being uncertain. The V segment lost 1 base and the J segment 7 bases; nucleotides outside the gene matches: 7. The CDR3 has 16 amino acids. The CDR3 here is CASSQCLAGEPNEQFF. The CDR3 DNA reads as TGCGCCAGCAGTCAATGTCTAGCGGGAGAACCGAATGAGCAGTTCTTC.

The CDR3 is CASSWEETGMTEAFF. CDR3 sequence (DNA): TGTGCCAGCAGCTGGGAGGAAACAGGGATGACTGAAGCTTTCTTT. The chain has TRBV7-6 and TRBJ1-1; D might be TRBD1 (6 bases). This CDR3 is built from 15 residues. The V end lost 4 bases, the J end lost 5 bases, and 17 bases lay between the germline ends. Germline assignment: CDR1 SGHVS and CDR2 FNYEAQ. The variable domain in full, with the rest retrieved from reference TRBV7-6 and TRBJ1-1, is GAGVSQSPRYKVTKRGQDVALRCDPISGHVSLYWYRQALGQGPEFLTYFNYEAQQDKSGLPNDRFSAERPEGSISTLTIQRTEQRDSAMYRCASSWEETGMTEAFFGQGTRLTVV.

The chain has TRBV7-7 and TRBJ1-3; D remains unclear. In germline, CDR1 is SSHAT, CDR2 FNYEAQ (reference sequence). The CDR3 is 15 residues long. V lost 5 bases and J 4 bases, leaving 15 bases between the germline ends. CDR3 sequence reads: CASSPAPGDGNTIYF. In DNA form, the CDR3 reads TGTGCCAGCAGCCCGGCCCCGGGTGACGGAAACACCATATATTTT.

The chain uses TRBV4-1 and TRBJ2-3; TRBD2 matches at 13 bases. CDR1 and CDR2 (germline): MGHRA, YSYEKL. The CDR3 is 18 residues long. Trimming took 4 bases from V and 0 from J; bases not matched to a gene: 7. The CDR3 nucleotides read TGCGCCAGCAGCCGACGGACTAGCGGGGGCTTGAGCACAGATACGCAGTATTTT. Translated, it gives CASSRRTSGGLSTDTQYF.

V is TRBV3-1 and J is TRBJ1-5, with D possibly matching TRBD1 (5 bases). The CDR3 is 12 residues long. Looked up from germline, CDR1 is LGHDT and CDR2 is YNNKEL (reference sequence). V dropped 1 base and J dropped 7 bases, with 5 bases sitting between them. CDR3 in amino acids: CASSQGQQPQHF. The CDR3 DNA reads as TGTGCCAGCAGCCAAGGACAGCAGCCCCAGCATTTT.

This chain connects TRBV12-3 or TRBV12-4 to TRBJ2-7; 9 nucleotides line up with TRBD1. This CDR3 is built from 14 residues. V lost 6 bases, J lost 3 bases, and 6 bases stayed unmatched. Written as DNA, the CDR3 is TGTGCCAGCAGGGCACAGGGGGCGTACTACGAGCAGTACTTC. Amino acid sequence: CASRAQGAYYEQYF.

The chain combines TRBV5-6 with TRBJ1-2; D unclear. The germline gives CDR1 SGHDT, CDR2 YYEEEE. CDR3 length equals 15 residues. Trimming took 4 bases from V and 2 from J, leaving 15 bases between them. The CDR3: CASSPGVDLNYGYTF. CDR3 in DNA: TGTGCCAGCAGCCCTGGGGTAGACCTAAACTATGGCTACACCTTC.

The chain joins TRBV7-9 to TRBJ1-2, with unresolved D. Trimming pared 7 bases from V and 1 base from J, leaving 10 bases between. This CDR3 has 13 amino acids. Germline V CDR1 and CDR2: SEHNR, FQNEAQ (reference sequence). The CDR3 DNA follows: TGTGCCAGCACAAACCAGGTTAACTATGGCTACACCTTC. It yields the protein CASTNQVNYGYTF.